This TCR beta chain was captured by sequencing in a study of blood T cell repertoires in COVID-19. V gave up 4 bases and J gave up 5 bases; unmatched junction bases: 7. The CDR3 runs 14 residues. Germline V gene sequence: CDR1 SGDLS, CDR2 YYNGEE. In the authors' workflow: Amplified reference gene primers provided the basis for estimating nucleated cell counts. Clones were read by immunoSEQ multiplex PCR, and TCRdb kept only the in-frame ones, dropping some. V and J calls and clone size are those listed in that table; D and trimming were worked out from the DNA. Here the sample spans 200,000 to 250,000 clones, around 83% being singletons.

The receptor's source is a woman older than 75 with COVID-19, enrolled during active disease. The rearrangement links TRBV9 to TRBJ1-1; 8 bases fit TRBD1. The sample consisted of peripheral blood. The CDR3 loop reads CASSPGQGWTEAFF. CDR3 DNA: TGTGCCAGCAGCCCAGGACAGGGTTGGACTGAAGCTTTCTTT.